One sample yielded the 6 T cell receptor beta chains listed below, sequenced in a study of T cell responses to AZD1222 COVID-19 vaccine. Profiling relied on immunoSEQ multiplex PCR, and the TCRdb table lists in-frame clones only, not all of them. The table includes fewer than 140,000 clones, 85% to 90% detected once. The starting material was peripheral blood, obtained on day 0 of AZD1222 vaccination. These receptor sequences come from an adult in good health.

The chain has TRBV24-1 and TRBJ2-1; 7 nucleotides match TRBD2. Germline V lookup: CDR1 KGHDR, CDR2 SFDVKD. With 7 bases clipped from V and 7 bases from J, the junction kept 6 bases outside the gene matches. CDR3 size: 13 residues. CDR3 sequence (DNA): TGTGCCACCAGATCGGGACTAACAAATGAGCAGTTCTTC. This sequence encodes CATRSGLTNEQFF.

This clone showed up just a few times. The chain recombines TRBV19 with TRBJ2-1; D is unresolved. Germline CDR1 is LNHDA and CDR2 is SQIVND (reference sequence). V lost 2 bases and J lost 0, with 5 bases in between. This CDR3 is 14 amino acids long. CDR3 bases: TGTGCCAGTAGTATACTGAGCTCCTACAATGAGCAGTTCTTC. Protein sequence: CASSILSSYNEQFF.

The chain uses TRBV6-2 or TRBV6-3 and TRBJ2-1; TRBD2 agrees at 11 bases. The junction had 6 bases not matched to a gene; V was cut back by 2 bases and J by 9 bases. Germline assignment: CDR1 MNHEY and CDR2 SVGEGT. This CDR3 is built from 15 residues. CDR3 DNA sequence: TGTGCCAGCAGTTACCTTAGCGGGAGGGCCCGTGAGCAGTTCTTC. Translating gives CASSYLSGRAREQFF.

The genes are TRBV11-2 and TRBJ1-1; no firm D call. V was cut by 5 bases and J by 5 bases, with 9 bases left in between. Germline V gene data show CDR1 as SGHAT and CDR2 as FQNNGV. This CDR3 contains 12 residues. This CDR3 is CASSPEVTEAFF. Written as DNA, the CDR3 is TGTGCCAGCAGCCCAGAAGTAACTGAAGCTTTCTTT.

The V and J genes are TRBV6-5 and TRBJ2-5; TRBD2 matches at 12 bases. From germline, CDR1 is MNHEY and CDR2 SVGAGI. V lost 6 bases to trimming and J lost 0 bases; unmatched junction nucleotides: 2. The CDR3 consists of 15 residues. The CDR3 is CASRRLAGDQETQYF. As DNA, the CDR3 is TGTGCCAGCAGGCGACTAGCGGGGGACCAAGAGACCCAGTACTTC.

This sequence joins TRBV19 and TRBJ1-5; unclear D gene. The germline V and J ends were trimmed by 6 bases and 0 bases, with 12 bases remaining between them. The CDR3 sequence is 15 residues long. Germline CDR1 reads LNHDA; CDR2 reads SQIVND (reference sequence). CDR3 DNA: TGTGCCAGTAGCCCTAGGAGGGATAGCAATCAGCCCCAGCATTTT. Amino acid sequence: CASSPRRDSNQPQHF. The whole variable domain, remainder taken from reference TRBV19 and TRBJ1-5, is DGGITQSPKYLFRKEGQNVTLSCEQNLNHDAMYWYRQDPGQGLRLIYYSQIVNDFQKGDIAEGYSVSREKKESFPLTVTSAQKNPTAFYLCASSPRRDSNQPQHFGDGTRLSIL.